The clone carrying this T cell receptor (beta chain) came up many times. Its antigen remains unknown. Within the sample, other DNA sequences also encode this same CDR3. Profiling relied on immunoSEQ multiplex PCR, and the TCRdb table lists in-frame clones only, not all of them. The sample records 78,000 or so clones, roughly 75% being singletons. Trimming removed 0 bases at V and 1 base at J, with 5 bases between. Per the germline V gene, CDR1 is SGDLS and CDR2 is YYNGEE. The CDR3 contains 14 residues. The data derive from a study of T cell responses to AZD1222 COVID-19 vaccine. Study-level results: Among the donors, most were white British and more were female, and clonal diversity was possibly underestimated. CD4 TCRs linked to vaccination spanned spike, dominating at 160-218 and 743-854.

The sample in question was peripheral blood, obtained 28 days after the second AZD1222 dose. The TCR sequence derives from an adult who received the AZD1222 COVID-19 vaccine. The V gene is TRBV9, the J gene TRBJ2-1; D unresolved. The CDR3 is CASSVEASYNEQFF. CDR3 nucleotides: TGTGCCAGCAGCGTAGAAGCATCCTACAATGAGCAGTTCTTC.